The clone carrying this T cell receptor beta chain was counted at least ten times. This record comes from a study of OX40 agonist ivuxolimab in advanced cancers. Trimming pared 10 bases from V and 13 bases from J, leaving 20 bases between. Germline CDR1 LNHDA, CDR2 SQIVND (reference sequence). This CDR3 comprises 13 residues. Generated by immunoSEQ multiplex PCR, the TCRdb table keeps only in-frame clones and is missing some. The sample has roughly 77,000 clones; around 83% are singletons. Patients were ruled out by autoimmune disease history or systemic immunosuppression. The input for sequencing was CD4+ or CD8+ T cells sorted from blood, taken in a trial of the OX40 agonist ivuxolimab. The chain couples TRBV19 to TRBJ1-6; a weak D match, TRBD1 (6 bases). The clonotype was recovered from an adult with an advanced solid tumor such as melanoma, head and neck, liver or kidney cancer. The CDR3 DNA reads as TGTGCCAACCGACAGTCCCCAAGGGGGCCCCTCCACTTT. Its protein product is CANRQSPRGPLHF.